This TCR beta chain was observed in a study of T cell repertoires in cytomegalovirus infection. Across the study: Indications of both CMV infection and matching HLA type were provided by public TCR beta signatures. Study-level results: Accumulated public TCR beta family frequency recognized individuals carrying CMV together with the relevant HLA. In two of eight donors, the top clonotype was HLA-C-restricted CMV-specific.

This clonotype came up many times. Its antigen is not identified. TCRdb recomputed calls from the reads with MiXCR, one row per CDR3 protein. The data show roughly 700,000 distinct CDR3 sequences, about 30% seen once. The CDR3 is 15 residues long. Germline values: CDR1 SGHTA, CDR2 FQGNSA. Trimming took off 5 bases at V and 3 bases at J, with 14 bases between the two ends. The receptor comes from a human donor in good health (CMV status not recorded). Some clones in this sample may be carry-over from other donors' samples. V usage is TRBV7-2 and J usage is TRBJ1-5, with D possibly TRBD1 on 5 matching bases. The sequencing here drew on cultured PBMCs, taken from culture after CMV antigen stimulation. CDR3 loop: CASSPRWGDNQPQHF. CDR3 DNA: TGTGCCAGCAGCCCCCGGTGGGGGGACAATCAGCCCCAGCATTTT.